This T cell receptor (beta chain) was identified in a study of blood T cell repertoires in COVID-19. On the study more broadly: COVID-19 samples, acute and convalescent, were from the United States, Italy and Spain. T cells, B-cell-depleted T cells, or PBMCs provided the cDNA or gDNA that served as material.

Original analysis: Estimates of nucleated cell counts were drawn from the amplification of reference gene primers. Method: immunoSEQ multiplex PCR; TCRdb's copy keeps in-frame clones and lacks some. V, J and clone size reflect that table, while D and trimming were determined from the DNA. The sample has approximately 90,000 clones, approximately 79% seen once. The sequence was collected from a man in his 70s with acute or convalescent COVID-19. What was sequenced was peripheral blood.

The CDR3 DNA follows: TGTGCCAGCAGCTTACAAGCGGGGACATACAATGAGCAGTTCTTC. This codes for CASSLQAGTYNEQFF. The chain joins TRBV7-2 to TRBJ2-1; possibly TRBD2 for D (7 bases). The CDR3 extends over 15 amino acids. CDR1 and CDR2 from the germline V gene are SGHTA and FQGNSA. Trimming took off 2 bases at V and 4 bases at J, with 12 bases between the two ends.